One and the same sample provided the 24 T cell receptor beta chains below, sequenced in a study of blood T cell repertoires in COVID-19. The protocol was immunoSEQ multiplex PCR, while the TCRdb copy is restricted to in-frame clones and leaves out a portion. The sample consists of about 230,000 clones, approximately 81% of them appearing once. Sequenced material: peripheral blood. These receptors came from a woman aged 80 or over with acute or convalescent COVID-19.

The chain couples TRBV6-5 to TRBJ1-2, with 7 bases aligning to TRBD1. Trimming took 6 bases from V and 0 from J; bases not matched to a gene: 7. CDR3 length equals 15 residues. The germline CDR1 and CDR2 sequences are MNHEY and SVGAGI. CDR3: CASRDTGATNYGYTF. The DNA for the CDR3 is TGTGCCAGCAGGGATACAGGGGCAACTAACTATGGCTACACCTTC.

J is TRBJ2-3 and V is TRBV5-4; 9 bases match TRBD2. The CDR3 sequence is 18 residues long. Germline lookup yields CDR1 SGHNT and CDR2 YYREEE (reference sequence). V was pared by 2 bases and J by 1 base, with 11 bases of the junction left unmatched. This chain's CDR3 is CASSFRLAGRFGTDTQYF. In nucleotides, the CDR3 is TGTGCCAGCAGCTTCCGGCTAGCGGGAAGATTTGGCACAGATACGCAGTATTTT. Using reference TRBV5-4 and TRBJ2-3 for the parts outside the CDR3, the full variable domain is ETGVTQSPTHLIKTRGQQVTLRCSSQSGHNTVSWYQQALGQGPQFIFQYYREEENGRGNFPPRFSGLQFPNYSSELNVNALELDDSALYLCASSFRLAGRFGTDTQYFGPGTRLTVL.

In nucleotides, the CDR3 is TGTGCCAGCAGCTTAGGGACAGGGGTGAGGAGCACTGAAGCTTTCTTT. Translated, it gives CASSLGTGVRSTEAFF. The rearrangement joins TRBV7-9 to TRBJ1-1; 9 bases are shared with TRBD1. Germline CDR1 and CDR2: SEHNR and FQNEAQ (reference sequence). J lost 4 bases, V lost 1 base, and 7 bases had no gene match. This CDR3 is 16 amino acids long. Full variable domain (outside the CDR3, taken from reference TRBV7-9 and TRBJ1-1): DTGVSQNPRHKITKRGQNVTFRCDPISEHNRLYWYRQTLGQGPEFLTYFQNEAQLEKSRLLSDRFSAERPKGSFSTLEIQRTEQGDSAMYLCASSLGTGVRSTEAFFGQGTRLTVV.

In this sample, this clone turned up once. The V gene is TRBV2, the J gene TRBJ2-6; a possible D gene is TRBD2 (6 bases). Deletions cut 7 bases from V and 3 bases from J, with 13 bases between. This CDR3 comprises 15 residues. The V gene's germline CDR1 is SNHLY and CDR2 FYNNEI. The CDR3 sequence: CASTEEGRGANVLTF. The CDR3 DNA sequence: TGTGCCAGCACTGAGGAGGGTCGTGGGGCCAACGTCCTGACTTTC.

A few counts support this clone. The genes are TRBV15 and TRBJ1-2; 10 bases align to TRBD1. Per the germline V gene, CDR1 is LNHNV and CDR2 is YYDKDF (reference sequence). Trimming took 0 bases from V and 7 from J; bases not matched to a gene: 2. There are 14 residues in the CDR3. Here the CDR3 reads CATSRDRDRGGYTF. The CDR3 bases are TGTGCCACCAGCAGAGATCGGGACAGGGGTGGCTACACCTTC.

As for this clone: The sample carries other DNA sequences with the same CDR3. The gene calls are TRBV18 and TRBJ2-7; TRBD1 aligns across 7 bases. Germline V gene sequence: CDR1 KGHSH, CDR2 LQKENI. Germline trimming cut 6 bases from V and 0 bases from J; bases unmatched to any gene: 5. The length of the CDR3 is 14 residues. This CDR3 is CASSPGTASYEQYF. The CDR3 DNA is TGTGCCAGCTCCCCCGGGACAGCCTCCTACGAGCAGTACTTC.

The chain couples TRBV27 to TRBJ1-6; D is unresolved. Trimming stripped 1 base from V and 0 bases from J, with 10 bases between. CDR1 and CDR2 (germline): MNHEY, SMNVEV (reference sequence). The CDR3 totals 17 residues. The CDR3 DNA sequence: TGTGCCAGCAGTTTATATTCCGGGTACTCCTATAATTCACCCCTCCACTTT. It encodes CASSLYSGYSYNSPLHF.

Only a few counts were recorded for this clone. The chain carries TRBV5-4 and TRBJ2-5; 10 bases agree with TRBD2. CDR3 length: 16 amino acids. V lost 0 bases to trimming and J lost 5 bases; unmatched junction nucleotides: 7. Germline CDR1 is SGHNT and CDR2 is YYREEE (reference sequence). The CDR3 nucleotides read TGTGCCAGCAGCTTGGGAGAGCGGGGGGGGAGGGAGACCCAGTACTTC. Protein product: CASSLGERGGRETQYF.

The CDR3 reads CASSPRYLAGGPHEQYF. CDR3 DNA: TGTGCCAGCAGCCCCAGATATTTAGCGGGAGGGCCCCACGAGCAGTACTTC. This chain joins TRBV3-1 (or the pseudogene TRBV3-2) and TRBJ2-7; TRBD2 agrees at 11 bases. The germline gives CDR1 LGHDT, CDR2 YNNKEL (reference sequence). After removal of 4 bases from V and 5 bases from J, the junction contained 13 bases not matched to a gene. The CDR3 extends over 17 amino acids.

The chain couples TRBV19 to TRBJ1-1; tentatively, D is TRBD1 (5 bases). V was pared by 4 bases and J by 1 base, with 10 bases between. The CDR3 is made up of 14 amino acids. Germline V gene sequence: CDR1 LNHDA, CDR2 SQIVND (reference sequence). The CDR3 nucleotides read TGTGCCAGTAGTAGCGGACACCAGAACACTGAAGCTTTCTTT. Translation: CASSSGHQNTEAFF.

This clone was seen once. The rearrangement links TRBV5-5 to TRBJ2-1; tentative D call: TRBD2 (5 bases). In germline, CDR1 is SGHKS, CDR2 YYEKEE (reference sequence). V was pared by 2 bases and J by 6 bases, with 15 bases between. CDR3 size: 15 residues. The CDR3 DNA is TGTGCCAGCAGCTTCACGTCGGGGATATCCAATGAGCAGTTCTTC. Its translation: CASSFTSGISNEQFF.

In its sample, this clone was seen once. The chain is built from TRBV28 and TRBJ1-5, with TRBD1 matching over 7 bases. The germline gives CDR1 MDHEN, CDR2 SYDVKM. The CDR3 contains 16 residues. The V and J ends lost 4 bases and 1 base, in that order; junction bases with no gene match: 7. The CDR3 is CASSWRQGPSNQPQHF. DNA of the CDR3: TGTGCCAGCAGTTGGCGACAGGGACCCAGCAATCAGCCCCAGCATTTT.

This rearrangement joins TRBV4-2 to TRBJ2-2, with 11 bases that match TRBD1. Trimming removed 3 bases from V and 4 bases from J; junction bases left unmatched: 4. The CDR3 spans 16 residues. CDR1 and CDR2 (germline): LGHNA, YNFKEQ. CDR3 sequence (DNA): TGTGCCAGCAGCCACGAGGGACAGGGGGGCACCGGGGAGCTGTTTTTT. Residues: CASSHEGQGGTGELFF.

In DNA, the CDR3 is TGCGCCAGTTCTAGCGGGAGTTACGAGCAGTACTTC. Its translation is CASSSGSYEQYF. This chain links TRBV5-1 with TRBJ2-7, with TRBD2 identical over 10 bases. CDR3 length: 12 amino acids. V shed 8 bases, J shed 4 bases, and the junction held 3 bases outside the gene matches. The germline V gene has CDR1 SGHRS and CDR2 YFSETQ. Looking up the rest from reference TRBV5-1 and TRBJ2-7 gives the full variable domain: KAGVTQTPRYLIKTRGQQVTLSCSPISGHRSVSWYQQTPGQGLQFLFEYFSETQRNKGNFPGRFSGRQFSNSRSEMNVSTLELGDSALYLCASSSGSYEQYFGPGTRLTVT.

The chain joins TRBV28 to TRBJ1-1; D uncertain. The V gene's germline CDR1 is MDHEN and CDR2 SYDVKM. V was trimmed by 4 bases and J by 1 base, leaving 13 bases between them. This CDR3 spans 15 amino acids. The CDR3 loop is CASSSYGEGNTEAFF. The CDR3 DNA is TGTGCCAGCAGTTCATATGGTGAGGGGAACACTGAAGCTTTCTTT.

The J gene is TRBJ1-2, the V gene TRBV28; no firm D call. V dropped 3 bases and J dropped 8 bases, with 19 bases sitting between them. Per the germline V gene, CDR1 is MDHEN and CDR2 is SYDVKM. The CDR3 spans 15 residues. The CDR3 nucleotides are TGTGCCAGCAGTTTGCCGTCGGGTCCCTCTAGAGGCTACACCTTC. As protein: CASSLPSGPSRGYTF.

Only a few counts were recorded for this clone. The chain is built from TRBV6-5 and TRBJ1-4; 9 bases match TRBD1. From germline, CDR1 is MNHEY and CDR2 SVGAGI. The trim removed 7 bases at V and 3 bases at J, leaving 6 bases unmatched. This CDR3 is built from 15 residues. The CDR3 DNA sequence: TGTGCCAGCACCGACAGGGGGGACCCTAATGAAAAACTGTTTTTT. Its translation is CASTDRGDPNEKLFF.

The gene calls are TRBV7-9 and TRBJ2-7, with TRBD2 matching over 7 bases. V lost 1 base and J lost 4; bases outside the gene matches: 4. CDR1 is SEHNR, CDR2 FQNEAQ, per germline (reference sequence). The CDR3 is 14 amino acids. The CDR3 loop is CASSLGGAGYEQYF. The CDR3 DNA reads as TGTGCCAGCAGCTTAGGGGGAGCGGGGTACGAGCAGTACTTC.

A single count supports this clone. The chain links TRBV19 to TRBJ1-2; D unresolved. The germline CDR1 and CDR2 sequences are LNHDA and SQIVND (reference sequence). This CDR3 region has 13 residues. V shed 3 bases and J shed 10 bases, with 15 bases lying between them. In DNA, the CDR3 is TGTGCCAGTAGTATTTTAGGTGTTCAGGACTACACCTTC. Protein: CASSILGVQDYTF.

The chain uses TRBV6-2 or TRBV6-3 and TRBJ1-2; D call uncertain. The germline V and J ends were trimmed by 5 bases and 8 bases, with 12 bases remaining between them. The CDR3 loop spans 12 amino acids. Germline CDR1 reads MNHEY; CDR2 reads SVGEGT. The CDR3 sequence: CASSTNRGGYTF. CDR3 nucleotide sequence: TGTGCCAGCAGTACGAATCGCGGGGGCTACACCTTC.

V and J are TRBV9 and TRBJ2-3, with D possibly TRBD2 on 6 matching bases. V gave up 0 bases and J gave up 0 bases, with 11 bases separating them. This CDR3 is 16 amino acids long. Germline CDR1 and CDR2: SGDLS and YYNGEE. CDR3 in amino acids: CASSVGASDSTDTQYF. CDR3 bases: TGTGCCAGCAGCGTAGGGGCTAGCGATAGCACAGATACGCAGTATTTT.

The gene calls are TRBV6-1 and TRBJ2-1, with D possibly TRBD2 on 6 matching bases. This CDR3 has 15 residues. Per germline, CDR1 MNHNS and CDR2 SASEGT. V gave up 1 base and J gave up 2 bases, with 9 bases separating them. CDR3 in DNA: TGTGCCAGCAGTGAAGATGGCGGGACCTACAATGAGCAGTTCTTC. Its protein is CASSEDGGTYNEQFF.

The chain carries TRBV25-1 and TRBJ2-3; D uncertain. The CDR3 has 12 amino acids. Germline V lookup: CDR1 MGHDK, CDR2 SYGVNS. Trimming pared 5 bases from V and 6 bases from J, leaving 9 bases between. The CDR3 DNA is TGTGCCAGCAGTAAAATATCGGATACGCAGTATTTT. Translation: CASSKISDTQYF.

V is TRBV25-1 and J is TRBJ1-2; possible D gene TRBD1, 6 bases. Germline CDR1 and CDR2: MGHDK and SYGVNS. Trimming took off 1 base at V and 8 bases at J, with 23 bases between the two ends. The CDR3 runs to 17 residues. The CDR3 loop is CASSESGFDRSLSGYTF. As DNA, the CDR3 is TGTGCCAGCAGTGAATCCGGATTCGACAGGTCACTTTCGGGCTACACCTTC.